The 2 T cell receptor beta chains below were found in one sample sequenced in a study of T cells in Graves' hyperthyroidism and ophthalmopathy. RNA transcripts provided the source from which TCR beta CDR3 regions were amplified. An initial round of RT-PCR targeting the TCR CDR3 relied on the HTBI primer set. TCRdb processed the multiplex PCR reads anew with MiXCR; each CDR3 protein has one entry. The sample gives about 480,000 distinct CDR3 sequences, approximately 15% of which show up once; 15% to 20% is in the top ten. The sequenced sample was blood. These receptors were taken from a woman in her late teens or twenties with Graves' hyperthyroidism.

The sample holds a few counts of this clonotype. V usage is TRBV7-8 and J usage is TRBJ2-7; TRBD2 agrees at 13 bases. The trim removed 1 base at V and 5 bases at J, leaving 5 bases unmatched. The V gene's germline CDR1 is SGHVS and CDR2 FQNEAQ. The CDR3 is 16 amino acids. DNA for the CDR3: TGTGCCAGCAGCTTAGTGCGACTAGCGGGAGGCGACGAGCAGTACGTC. It yields the protein CASSLVRLAGGDEQYV.

This clonotype occurred a few times. The chain combines TRBV6-5 with TRBJ2-3; D is unresolved. V gave up 4 bases and J gave up 2 bases, with 16 bases separating them. The CDR3 consists of 16 residues. Looked up from germline, CDR1 is MNHEY and CDR2 is SVGAGI. CDR3 residues: CASSFDPPNPTDTQYF. The CDR3 DNA is TGTGCCAGCAGTTTCGACCCGCCGAACCCCACAGATACGCAGTATTTT.